This TCR beta chain came from a study of blood T cell repertoires in COVID-19. Germline CDR1 MNHEY, CDR2 SVGEGT. J was trimmed by 5 bases and V by 4 bases; bases with no gene match: 10. CDR3 length: 15 amino acids. Authors' data handling: Researchers report that nucleated cell counts were estimated from reference gene primer amplification. TCRdb's copy holds only in-frame clones and misses some; the assay was immunoSEQ multiplex PCR. Clone size and V and J calls were adopted from that table, with D and trimming inferred from the DNA. Among hundreds of thousands of clones, 85% to 90% were seen once, and the ten largest hold under 0.3%.

J is TRBJ1-2 and V is TRBV6-2 or TRBV6-3, with TRBD1 identical over 7 bases. The receptor's source is a woman between 18 and 29 years old with acute or convalescent COVID-19. Source material: peripheral blood. CDR3 protein: CASSSGQARGYGYTF. The CDR3 coding sequence is TGTGCCAGCAGTTCCGGACAGGCGAGGGGTTATGGCTACACCTTC.